Below, 17 T cell receptor beta chains from the same sample are listed, as sequenced in a study of regulatory T cells in long-lasting Graves disease. The TCR beta library used iRepertoire HTBI primers with Arm-PCR amplification of CDR3. Each CDR3 protein gets one entry after TCRdb re-called the multiplex PCR reads with MiXCR. In the table there are roughly 380,000 distinct CDR3 sequences, about a sixth of which are singletons. Regarding time point: newly diagnosed GD, antithyroid drugs for less than 3 months. Extracted RNA from PBMCs served as the source of the TCR library. These data were likewise used in another study, on T cells in Graves' hyperthyroidism and ophthalmopathy.

The specimen comprised peripheral blood mononuclear cells (PBMCs), sampled at new diagnosis, from a patient treated with antithyroid drugs. The receptors were gathered from a man in his forties with Graves disease.

As for this clonotype: A read error may be the cause here, since a much bigger clone is one base away. This chain connects TRBV7-3 to TRBJ2-5, with a possible D match to TRBD2 (6 bases). In germline, CDR1 is SGHTA, CDR2 FQGTGA. CDR3 size: 16 residues. The V end lost 5 bases, the J end lost 11 bases, and 27 bases lay between the germline ends. The CDR3 region is CASSELPGGGLNEQYF. The CDR3, as DNA: TGTGCCAGCAGCGAATTACCCGGGGGAGGCCTCAATGAGCAGTACTTC.

Turning to this clonotype: The conserved final phenylalanine or tryptophan is absent from the CDR3, which likely points to a read error. The rearrangement links TRBV18 to TRBJ2-5; TRBD1 agrees at 8 bases. V trimming: 2 bases; J trimming: 3 bases; junction bases outside the gene matches: 5. The CDR3 runs 15 residues. Per the germline V gene, CDR1 is KGHSH and CDR2 is LQKENI. The CDR3 coding sequence is TGTGCCAGCTCACCAAGCTACAGGGGGGAAGAGACCCAGTACTCC. Translating gives CASSPSYRGEETQYS.

This clonotype was counted ten times or more. CDR3 sequence reads: CASSLGSGPEQFF. The CDR3 DNA reads TGCGCCAGCAGCTTGGGTAGCGGTCCTGAGCAGTTCTTC. This chain links TRBV5-1 with TRBJ2-1; tentative D call: TRBD2 (6 bases). In germline, CDR1 is SGHRS, CDR2 YFSETQ. The CDR3 runs to 13 residues. V lost 0 bases to trimming and J lost 9 bases, with 10 bases between them.

This clonotype has ten or more counts. The gene calls are TRBV19 and TRBJ1-5; perhaps TRBD1 as D (6 bases). With 4 bases removed from V and 0 bases from J, the gap between germline ends came to 13 bases. This CDR3 comprises 16 residues. Germline lookup yields CDR1 LNHDA and CDR2 SQIVND (reference sequence). In DNA form, the CDR3 reads TGTGCCAGTAGTACAGGGAGGGGGTATAGCAATCAGCCCCAGCATTTT. Its translation is CASSTGRGYSNQPQHF. The full variable domain, its missing parts supplied by reference TRBV19 and TRBJ1-5, is DGGITQSPKYLFRKEGQNVTLSCEQNLNHDAMYWYRQDPGQGLRLIYYSQIVNDFQKGDIAEGYSVSREKKESFPLTVTSAQKNPTAFYLCASSTGRGYSNQPQHFGDGTRLSIL.

This sequence joins TRBV12-3 or TRBV12-4 and TRBJ1-5, with 9 bases fitting TRBD1. The junction had 11 bases not matched to a gene; V was cut back by 5 bases and J by 9 bases. The CDR3 covers 15 residues. This chain's CDR3 is CASSNDRGLIRPQHF. The CDR3 nucleotides read TGTGCCAGCAGTAATGACAGGGGGTTGATTCGGCCCCAGCATTTT.

This clonotype was counted once. A far larger clone is off by one base, so a read error is likely. V is TRBV5-1 and J is TRBJ1-2; D is uncertain. The CDR3 is 13 residues long. Germline assignment: CDR1 SGHRS and CDR2 YFSETQ. Written as DNA, the CDR3 is TGTGCCAGCAGCACCTCCGTCCAATCTGGCTACACCTTC. Amino acids: CASSTSVQSGYTF.

This clonotype was observed many times. The chain links TRBV29-1 to TRBJ2-1; no firm D call. CDR3 length equals 11 residues. The V end lost 3 bases, the J end lost 5 bases, and 5 bases lay between the germline ends. The germline V gene encodes CDR1 SQVTM and CDR2 ANQGSEA. Here the CDR3 DNA reads TGCAGCGTTGAGGTTAACAATGAGCAGTTCTTC. This encodes CSVEVNNEQFF.

This clonotype was recorded many times. The V call is TRBV18, the J call TRBJ2-7; 7 nucleotides agree with TRBD1. CDR1 is KGHSH, CDR2 LQKENI, per germline. The trim removed 5 bases at V and 5 bases at J, leaving 9 bases unmatched. The CDR3 is 14 residues long. The CDR3: CASSNRDRPHEQYF. The CDR3 nucleotides are TGTGCCAGCTCAAACCGGGACAGACCCCACGAGCAGTACTTC. Drawing the rest from reference TRBV18 and TRBJ2-7, the complete variable domain is NAGVMQNPRHLVRRRGQEARLRCSPMKGHSHVYWYRQLPEEGLKFMVYLQKENIIDESGMPKERFSAEFPKEGPSILRIQQVVRGDSAAYFCASSNRDRPHEQYFGPGTRLTVT.

In regard to this clonotype: A much more abundant neighbour one base away suggests this may be a read error. V gene TRBV20-1 combines with J gene TRBJ2-3, with D hard to call. Per germline, CDR1 DFQATT and CDR2 SNEGSKA (reference sequence). V dropped 0 bases and J dropped 3 bases, with 16 bases sitting between them. The CDR3 has 16 amino acids. The CDR3 sequence: CSARDYSRGVTDTQYF. The CDR3 nucleotides read TGCAGTGCTAGAGATTACAGCCGAGGCGTGACAGATACGCAGTATTTT.

This clonotype was seen just once. The chain joins TRBV20-1 to TRBJ2-3, with D uncertain. V shed 1 base and J shed 8 bases, with 10 bases lying between them. The CDR3 has 12 amino acids. Germline V lookup: CDR1 DFQATT, CDR2 SNEGSKA (reference sequence). The DNA for the CDR3 is TGCAGTGCTAGAGGAAGTTTTGCTACGCAGTATTTT. Encoded protein: CSARGSFATQYF.

This chain links TRBV19 with TRBJ2-2; D ambiguous. Germline CDR1 reads LNHDA; CDR2 reads SQIVND (reference sequence). V lost 7 bases and J 5 bases, leaving 5 bases between the germline ends. This CDR3 is 11 amino acids long. Here the CDR3 reads CASMWTGELFF. The CDR3 DNA sequence: TGTGCCAGTATGTGGACCGGGGAGCTGTTTTTT.

This clonotype was seen at least ten times. The chain has TRBV30 and TRBJ1-1, with TRBD1 as a possible D gene (6 bases). The CDR3 sequence is 13 residues long. Germline loops: CDR1 GTSNPN, CDR2 SVGIG (reference sequence). Trimming took off 4 bases at V and 0 bases at J, with 9 bases between the two ends. CDR3 nucleotide sequence: TGTGCCTGGACGGGGGCCATGAACACTGAAGCTTTCTTT. Encoded protein: CAWTGAMNTEAFF.

Here the CDR3 DNA reads TGTGCCAGTAGTACCAGGACGAACACCGGGGAGCTGTTTTTT. Protein sequence: CASSTRTNTGELFF. This rearrangement joins TRBV19 to TRBJ2-2; unclear D gene. CDR3 length: 14 residues. The germline V gene has CDR1 LNHDA and CDR2 SQIVND (reference sequence). Trimming stripped 4 bases from V and 0 bases from J, with 6 bases between.

This clonotype has ten or more counts. The chain uses TRBV6-2 or TRBV6-3 and TRBJ1-5; no definite D call. The CDR3 contains 15 residues. V lost 4 bases and J 2 bases, leaving 12 bases between the germline ends. Germline V gene lookup returns CDR1 MNHEY and CDR2 SVGEGT. CDR3 sequence: CASSFRGIGNQPQHF. CDR3 DNA: TGTGCCAGCAGTTTCCGGGGAATTGGCAATCAGCCCCAGCATTTT.

Regarding this clonotype: A much larger clone differs by one base, so this may be a read error. The gene calls are TRBV28 and TRBJ2-5; D may be TRBD1 or TRBD2 (5 bases each). Germline values: CDR1 MDHEN, CDR2 SYDVKM. The CDR3 is made up of 18 amino acids. The CDR3 loop reads CASSLSLAGTVIQEAQYF. In DNA, the CDR3 is TGTGCCAGCAGTTTATCTTTGGCCGGGACGGTGATCCAAGAGGCCCAGTACTTC.

This clonotype has ten or more counts. The genes are TRBV27 and TRBJ2-3, with D perhaps matching TRBD2 (5 bases). Trimming took 4 bases from V and 10 from J, leaving 12 bases between them. The CDR3 has 12 residues. The germline CDR1 and CDR2 sequences are MNHEY and SMNVEV (reference sequence). The CDR3 reads CASSSWRGSQYF. In nucleotides, the CDR3 is TGTGCCAGCAGTTCTTGGAGAGGGTCGCAGTATTTT.

Many counts were recorded for this clonotype. The chain joins TRBV3-1 to TRBJ2-5; D may correspond to TRBD1 or TRBD2 (5 bases each). Germline values: CDR1 LGHDT, CDR2 YNNKEL (reference sequence). This CDR3 region has 15 residues. The V and J ends lost 3 bases and 5 bases respectively, with 16 bases between them. CDR3 protein: CASSQTRGRSETQYF. Here the CDR3 DNA reads TGTGCCAGCAGCCAGACGAGGGGCAGATCGGAGACCCAGTACTTC.